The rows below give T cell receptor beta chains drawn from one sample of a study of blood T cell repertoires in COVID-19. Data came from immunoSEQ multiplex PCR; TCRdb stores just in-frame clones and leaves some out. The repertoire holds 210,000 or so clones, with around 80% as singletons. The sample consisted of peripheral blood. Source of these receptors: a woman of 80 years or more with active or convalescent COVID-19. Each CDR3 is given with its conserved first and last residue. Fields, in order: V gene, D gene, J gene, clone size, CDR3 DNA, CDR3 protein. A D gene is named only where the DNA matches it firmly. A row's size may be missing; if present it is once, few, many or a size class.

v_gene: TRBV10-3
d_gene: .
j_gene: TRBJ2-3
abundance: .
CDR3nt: TGTGCCATCAGTGAGCCCCGTCTAGATACGCAGTATTTT
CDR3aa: CAISEPRLDTQYF

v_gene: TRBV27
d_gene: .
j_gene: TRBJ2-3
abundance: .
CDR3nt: TGTGCCAGCAGGTTACTTGGCCTCACAGATACGCAGTATTTT
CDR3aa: CASRLLGLTDTQYF

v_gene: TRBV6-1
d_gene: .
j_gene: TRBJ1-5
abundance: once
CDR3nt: TGTGCCAGCAGTGAGTCAGGGGTCCAGCCCCAGCATTTT
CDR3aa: CASSESGVQPQHF

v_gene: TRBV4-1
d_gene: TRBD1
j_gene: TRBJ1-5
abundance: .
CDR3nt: TGCGCCAGCAGCCAAGTTTCGACAGGGGGTCTTCAGCCCCAGCATTTT
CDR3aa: CASSQVSTGGLQPQHF

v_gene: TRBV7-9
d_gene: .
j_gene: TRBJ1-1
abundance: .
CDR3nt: TGTGCCAGCAGCTTAGTCCAGGGGTTCACTGAAGCTTTCTTT
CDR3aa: CASSLVQGFTEAFF

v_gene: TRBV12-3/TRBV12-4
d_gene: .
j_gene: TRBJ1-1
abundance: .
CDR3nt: TGTGCCAGCAGTTTATCCGGGTCACGGGGGGCTTTCTTT
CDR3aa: CASSLSGSRGAFF

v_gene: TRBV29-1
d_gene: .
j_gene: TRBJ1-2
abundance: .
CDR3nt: TGCAGCGTCGCCCGGGGGGGCAACTATGGCTACACCTTC
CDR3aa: CSVARGGNYGYTF

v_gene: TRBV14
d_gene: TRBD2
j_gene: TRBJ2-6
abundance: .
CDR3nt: TGTGCCAGCAGCCGCGGACTAGCGGGGGGGGTGGCTGGGGCCAACGTCCTGACTTTC
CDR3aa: CASSRGLAGGVAGANVLTF

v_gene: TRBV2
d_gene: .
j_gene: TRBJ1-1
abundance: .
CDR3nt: TGTGCCAGCAGTGTAGGAGGGCGGACTGAAGCTTTCTTT
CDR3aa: CASSVGGRTEAFF

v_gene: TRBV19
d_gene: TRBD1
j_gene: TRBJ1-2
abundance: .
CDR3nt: TGTGCCAGTAGTATGCAGACAGGGCATGGCTACACCTTC
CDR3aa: CASSMQTGHGYTF

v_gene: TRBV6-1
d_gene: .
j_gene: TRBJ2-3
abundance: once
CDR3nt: TGTGCCAGCAGTGAAAGGTGGGACTCGGGCAGGTATACGCAGTATTTT
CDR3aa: CASSERWDSGRYTQYF

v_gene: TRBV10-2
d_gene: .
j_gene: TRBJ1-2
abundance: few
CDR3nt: TGCGCCAGCAGTGAGTCGTCGGCCAGGGGCTACGACGGCTACACCTTC
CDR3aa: CASSESSARGYDGYTF

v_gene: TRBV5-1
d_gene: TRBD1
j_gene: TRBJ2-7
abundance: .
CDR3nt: TGCGCCAGCAGCTTCGGACAGGGTGGGGGGTACGAGCAGTACTTC
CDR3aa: CASSFGQGGGYEQYF

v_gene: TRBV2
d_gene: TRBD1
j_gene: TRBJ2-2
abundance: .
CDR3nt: TGTGCCAGCAGTGAGGCGTCAGGGGGCGCAGGCACCGGGGAGCTGTTTTTT
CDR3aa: CASSEASGGAGTGELFF

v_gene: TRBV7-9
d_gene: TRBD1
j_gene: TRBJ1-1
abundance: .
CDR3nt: TGTGCCAGCAGCATTCGACAGGGGGCGAGCACTGAAGCTTTCTTT
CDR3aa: CASSIRQGASTEAFF

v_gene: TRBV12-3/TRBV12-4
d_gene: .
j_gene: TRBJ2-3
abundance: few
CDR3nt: TGTGCCAGCGGGGGGAGCACAGATACGCAGTATTTT
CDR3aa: CASGGSTDTQYF

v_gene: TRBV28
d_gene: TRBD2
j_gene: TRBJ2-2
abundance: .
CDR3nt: TGTGCCAGCAGTTTATCGGGGGGTTGGAACGCCGGGGAGCTGTTTTTT
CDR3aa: CASSLSGGWNAGELFF

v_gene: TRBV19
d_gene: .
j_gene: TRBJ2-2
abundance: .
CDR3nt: TGTGCCAGTAGTATCATCAGGGGCTCTACGAACACCGGGGAGCTGTTTTTT
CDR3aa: CASSIIRGSTNTGELFF

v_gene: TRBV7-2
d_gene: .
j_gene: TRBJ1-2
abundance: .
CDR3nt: TGTGCCAGCAGCTCCATTGGGGGGTATAGCTACACCTTC
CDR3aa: CASSSIGGYSYTF

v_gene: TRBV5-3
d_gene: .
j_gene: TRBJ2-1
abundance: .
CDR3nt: TGTGCCAGGGAGAGTAATGAAGAGCAGTTCTTC
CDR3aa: CARESNEEQFF

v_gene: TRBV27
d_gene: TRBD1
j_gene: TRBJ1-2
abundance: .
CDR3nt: TGTGCCAGCAAGAACCGGGGACAGGGATCAGTTGGCTACACCTTC
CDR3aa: CASKNRGQGSVGYTF

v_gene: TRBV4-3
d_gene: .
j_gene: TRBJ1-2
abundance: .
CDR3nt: TGCGCCAGCAGCCAAGACCCTCCCCCAGGGGCGACCTATGGCTACACCTTC
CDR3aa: CASSQDPPPGATYGYTF

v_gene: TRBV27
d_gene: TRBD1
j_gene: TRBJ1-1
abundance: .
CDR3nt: TGTGCCAGCAGGACAGGGGGCTCCCTCATGAACACTGAAGCTTTCTTT
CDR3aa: CASRTGGSLMNTEAFF

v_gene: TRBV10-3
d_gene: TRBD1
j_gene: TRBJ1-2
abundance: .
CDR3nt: TGTGCCATCAGTGAGACAGGGGCTAACTATGGCTACACCTTC
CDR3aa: CAISETGANYGYTF

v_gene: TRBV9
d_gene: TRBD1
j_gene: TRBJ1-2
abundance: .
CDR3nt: TGTGCCAGCAGCAGGGACAGGGGGGATGGCTACACCTTC
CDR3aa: CASSRDRGDGYTF

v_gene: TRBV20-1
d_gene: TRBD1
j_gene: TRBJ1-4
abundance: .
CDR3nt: TGCAGTTCACAGGGGACTGAAAAACTGTTTTTT
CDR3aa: CSSQGTEKLFF

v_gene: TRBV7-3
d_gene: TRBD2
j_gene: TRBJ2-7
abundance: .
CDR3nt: TGTGCCAGCAGCTTAATGGCGGGGGCCTACGAGCAGTACTTC
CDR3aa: CASSLMAGAYEQYF

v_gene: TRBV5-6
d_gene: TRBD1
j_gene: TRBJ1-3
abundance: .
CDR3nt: TGTGCCAGCAGCCTCACAGGGGGCTCTGGAAACACCATATATTTT
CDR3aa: CASSLTGGSGNTIYF

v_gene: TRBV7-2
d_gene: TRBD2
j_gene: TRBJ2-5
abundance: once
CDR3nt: TGTGCCAGCAGCTTAGATAGCGGGGGGGCTCGAGAGACCCAGTACTTC
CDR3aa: CASSLDSGGARETQYF

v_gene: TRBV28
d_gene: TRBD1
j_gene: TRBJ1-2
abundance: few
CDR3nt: TGTGCCAGCAGAGGGGGGACAGGGAGGAGGAGCTATGGCTACACCTTC
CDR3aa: CASRGGTGRRSYGYTF

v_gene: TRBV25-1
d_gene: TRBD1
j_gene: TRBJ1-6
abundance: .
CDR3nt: TGTGCCAGCAGAGACAGGGGTTCACCCCTCCACTTT
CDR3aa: CASRDRGSPLHF

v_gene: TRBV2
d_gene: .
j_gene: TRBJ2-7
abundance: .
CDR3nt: TGTGCCCGGGGTGGGGAAGGCCACGAGCAGTACTTC
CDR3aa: CARGGEGHEQYF

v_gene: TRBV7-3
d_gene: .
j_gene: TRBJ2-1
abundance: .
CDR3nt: TGTGCCAGCAGTACCTCGGGAGAGTTTTACAATGAGCAGTTCTTC
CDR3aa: CASSTSGEFYNEQFF

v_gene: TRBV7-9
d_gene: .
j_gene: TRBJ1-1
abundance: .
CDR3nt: TGTGCCAGCAGCTTAGTGGCAGGGAACACTGAAGCTTTCTTT
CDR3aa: CASSLVAGNTEAFF

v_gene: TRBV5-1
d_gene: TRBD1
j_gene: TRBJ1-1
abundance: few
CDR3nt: TGCGCCAGCAGCTTGACAGGGGCCACTGAAGCTTTCTTT
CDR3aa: CASSLTGATEAFF

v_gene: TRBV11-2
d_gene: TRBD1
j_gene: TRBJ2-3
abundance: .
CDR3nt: TGTGCCAGCAGCAACCTAGGACAGGGTCTCACGCAGTATTTT
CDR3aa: CASSNLGQGLTQYF

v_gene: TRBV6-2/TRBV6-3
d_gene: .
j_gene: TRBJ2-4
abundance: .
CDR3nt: TGTGCCAGCAGTTACGCGGGGGCCATCCTCGGGTACTTC
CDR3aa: CASSYAGAILGYF

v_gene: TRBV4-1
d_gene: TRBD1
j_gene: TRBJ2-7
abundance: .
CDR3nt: TGCGCCAGCAGCCGAGGGACAGGAACCTACGAGCAGTACTTC
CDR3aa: CASSRGTGTYEQYF

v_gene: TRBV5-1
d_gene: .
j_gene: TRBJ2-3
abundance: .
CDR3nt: TGCGCCAGCAGCTTGAATACCTACACAGATACGCAGTATTTT
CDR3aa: CASSLNTYTDTQYF

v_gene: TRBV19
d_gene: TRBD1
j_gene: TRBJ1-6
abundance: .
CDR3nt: TGTGCCAGTAGTCAATACATTGGACAGGGGAATTCACCCCTCCACTTT
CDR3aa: CASSQYIGQGNSPLHF

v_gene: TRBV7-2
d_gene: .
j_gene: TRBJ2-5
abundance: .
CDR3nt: TGTGCCAGCAGCCAACCCAGGGGCCTGGGGGAGACCCAGTACTTC
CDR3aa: CASSQPRGLGETQYF

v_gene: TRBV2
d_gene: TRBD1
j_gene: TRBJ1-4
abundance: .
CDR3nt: TGTGCCAGCAGTCCCAAGGGGACAGGCTTTAATGAAAAACTGTTTTTT
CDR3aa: CASSPKGTGFNEKLFF

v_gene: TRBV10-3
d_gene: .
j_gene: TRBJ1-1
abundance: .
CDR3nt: TGTGCCATCAGTGAGTCGCCGGGGGACACTGAAGCTTTCTTT
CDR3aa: CAISESPGDTEAFF

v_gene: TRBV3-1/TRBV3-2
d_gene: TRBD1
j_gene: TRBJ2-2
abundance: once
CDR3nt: TGTGCCAGCAGCCCAGGACAGGGGGTTATCACCGGGGAGCTGTTTTTT
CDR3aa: CASSPGQGVITGELFF

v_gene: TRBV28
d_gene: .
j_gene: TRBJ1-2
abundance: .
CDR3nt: TGTGCCAGCAGCTCCGGGTACTATGGCTACACCTTC
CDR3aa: CASSSGYYGYTF

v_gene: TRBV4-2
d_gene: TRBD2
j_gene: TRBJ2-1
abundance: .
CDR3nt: TGTGCCAGCAGCCAATCTACGGGACTAGCGGGGGGGGTGCAGTTCTTC
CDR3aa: CASSQSTGLAGGVQFF

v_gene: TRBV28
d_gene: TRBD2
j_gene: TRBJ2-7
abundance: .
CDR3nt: TGTGCCAGCAGTTTTCAAGCGGGGGAGAAACCCCTGATTACCTACGAGCAGTACTTC
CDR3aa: CASSFQAGEKPLITYEQYF

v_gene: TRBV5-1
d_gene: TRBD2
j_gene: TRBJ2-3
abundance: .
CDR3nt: TGCGCCAGCAGCTTGGGGGCTAGCGGGGTTGGAGATACGCAGTATTTT
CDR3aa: CASSLGASGVGDTQYF